The 15 T cell receptor beta chains presented below share a single source sample, sequenced in a study of identical twins. TCRdb called the 5' RACE reads again in MiXCR, with one record for every CDR3 protein. Here the sample spans some 590,000 distinct CDR3 sequences, 9% to 10% being singletons. This same sample was also taken into another study, of yellow fever vaccine responses in identical twins.

Source material: PBMCs. The source of these receptors is a woman under 30 in good health.

This clonotype was seen more than once but under ten times. The chain combines TRBV6-2 or TRBV6-3 with TRBJ2-3; D uncertain. The CDR3 sequence is 14 residues long. Trimming removed 2 bases at V and 5 bases at J, with 11 bases between. Per germline, CDR1 MNHEY and CDR2 SVGEGT. The CDR3 nucleotides are TGTGCCAGCAGTTACCCAACCGGCCTAGATACGCAGTATTTT. Protein: CASSYPTGLDTQYF.

This chain connects TRBV20-1 to TRBJ1-3; D might be TRBD1 (6 bases). Germline V gene lookup returns CDR1 DFQATT and CDR2 SNEGSKA (reference sequence). The V end lost 5 bases, the J end lost 2 bases, and 13 bases lay between the germline ends. CDR3 length: 14 amino acids. DNA of the CDR3: TGCAGTGCTGGAAGACAGGCTGCTGGAAACACCATATATTTT. Its protein product is CSAGRQAAGNTIYF.

The chain links TRBV10-3 to TRBJ2-3; 7 nucleotides agree with TRBD1. The J segment lost 2 bases and the V segment lost 6 bases, leaving 11 bases of the junction unmatched. This CDR3 has 16 residues. The germline V gene has CDR1 ENHRY and CDR2 SYGVKD. CDR3 DNA: TGTGCCATCAGCCCGGGGACAGAACCATACACAGATACGCAGTATTTT. Protein sequence: CAISPGTEPYTDTQYF.

The V gene is TRBV30, the J gene TRBJ2-1; weak D call: TRBD1 (5 bases). Trimming took 4 bases from V and 0 from J, leaving 16 bases between them. Germline CDR1 is GTSNPN and CDR2 is SVGIG (reference sequence). The CDR3 is 16 residues long. CDR3 region: CAWTQGVMSSYNEQFF. DNA of the CDR3: TGTGCCTGGACCCAAGGGGTTATGAGCTCCTACAATGAGCAGTTCTTC.

This clonotype was seen at least ten times. V and J are TRBV12-3 or TRBV12-4 and TRBJ1-5, with D hard to call. This CDR3 has 13 residues. V gave up 3 bases and J gave up 4 bases, with 7 bases separating them. Written as DNA, the CDR3 is TGTGCCAGCAGTTTGGCCCCAAATCAGCCCCAGCATTTT. Its translation: CASSLAPNQPQHF.

Concerning this clonotype itself: It may be a read error: a sequence one base away is much more abundant. The chain joins TRBV12-3 or TRBV12-4 to TRBJ2-3; D is undetermined. The J call may be in error: the DNA end matches TRBJ1-5 better. CDR3 length: 12 amino acids. In DNA form, the CDR3 reads TGTGCCAGCAGCCCAACTCCCAGTACGCAGCATTTT. This translates into CASSPTPSTQHF.

The table lists this clonotype with many counts. The rearrangement uses TRBV12-3 or TRBV12-4 and TRBJ2-7, with D hard to call. The V end was cut by 1 base, the J end by 3 bases, with 4 bases between. The CDR3 is made up of 12 amino acids. CDR3 protein: CASSLGLYEQYF. In nucleotides, the CDR3 is TGTGCCAGCAGTTTAGGCCTCTACGAGCAGTACTTC.

This clonotype was detected a few times. The V call is TRBV27, the J call TRBJ2-1, with 7 bases fitting TRBD2. Germline values: CDR1 MNHEY, CDR2 SMNVEV (reference sequence). This CDR3 region has 15 residues. V trimming: 1 base; J trimming: 5 bases; junction bases outside the gene matches: 5. CDR3 residues: CASSLYQRGHNEQFF. The DNA for the CDR3 is TGTGCCAGCAGTTTATACCAGCGGGGCCACAATGAGCAGTTCTTC.

This clonotype has ten or more counts. The chain combines TRBV12-3 or TRBV12-4 with TRBJ1-1; D gene uncertain. V was shortened by 6 bases and J by 1 base, with 9 bases between the two germline ends. This CDR3 has 13 amino acids. The CDR3 DNA reads TGTGCCAGCAGGTACACAACGAACACTGAAGCTTTCTTT. Amino acid sequence: CASRYTTNTEAFF.

The CDR3 bases are TGTGCCAGCCGAGGGACAGGCCAAAATTCACCCCTCCACTTT. As protein: CASRGTGQNSPLHF. The rearrangement uses TRBV3-1 and TRBJ1-6, with 8 positions matching TRBD1. The trim removed 8 bases at V and 7 bases at J, leaving 7 bases unmatched. Germline V gene sequence: CDR1 LGHDT, CDR2 YNNKEL (reference sequence). The CDR3 totals 14 residues.

This clonotype has a handful of counts. J is TRBJ2-7 and V is TRBV12-3 or TRBV12-4; no clear D gene. Trimming stripped 3 bases from V and 2 bases from J, with 11 bases between. This CDR3 has 14 amino acids. The CDR3 is CASSFAGLTYEQYF. DNA of the CDR3: TGTGCCAGCAGTTTCGCCGGATTAACCTACGAGCAGTACTTC.

This clonotype appeared many times. This chain links TRBV7-9 with TRBJ2-7, with D perhaps TRBD2 (5 bases). This CDR3 region has 17 residues. Germline V lookup: CDR1 SEHNR, CDR2 FQNEAQ (reference sequence). Trimming shortened V by 4 bases and J by 6 bases, and 25 bases separated the two germline ends. This CDR3 is CASSSGLTGPSAAEQYF. The CDR3 DNA follows: TGTGCCAGCAGCTCGGGATTAACCGGACCCTCGGCGGCCGAGCAGTACTTC.

This clonotype was detected a few times. The rearrangement links TRBV6-1 to TRBJ1-1, with a weak D call TRBD1 (6 bases). From germline, CDR1 is MNHNS and CDR2 SASEGT. Trimming shortened V by 3 bases and J by 10 bases, and 18 bases separated the two germline ends. This CDR3 spans 14 amino acids. CDR3 DNA sequence: TGTGCCAGCAGTGACACCGGGACACGGGATGGAGCTTTCTTT. It specifies CASSDTGTRDGAFF.

This clonotype was seen many times. The chain carries TRBV7-2 and TRBJ2-7; TRBD1 is a possible D gene (6 bases). CDR3 length equals 13 residues. CDR1 and CDR2 (germline): SGHTA, FQGNSA. V shed 2 bases and J shed 4 bases, with 9 bases lying between them. The CDR3 reads CASSLYRVYEQYF. Written as DNA, the CDR3 is TGTGCCAGCAGCTTATACAGGGTATACGAGCAGTACTTC.

The chain employs TRBV27 and TRBJ1-2; no clear D gene. Germline CDR1 is MNHEY and CDR2 is SMNVEV (reference sequence). Trimming shortened V by 5 bases and J by 4 bases, and 14 bases separated the two germline ends. This CDR3 has 14 amino acids. CDR3 sequence reads: CASSPLPTGYGYTF. The CDR3 nucleotides are TGTGCCAGCAGTCCCCTGCCTACCGGCTATGGCTACACCTTC.